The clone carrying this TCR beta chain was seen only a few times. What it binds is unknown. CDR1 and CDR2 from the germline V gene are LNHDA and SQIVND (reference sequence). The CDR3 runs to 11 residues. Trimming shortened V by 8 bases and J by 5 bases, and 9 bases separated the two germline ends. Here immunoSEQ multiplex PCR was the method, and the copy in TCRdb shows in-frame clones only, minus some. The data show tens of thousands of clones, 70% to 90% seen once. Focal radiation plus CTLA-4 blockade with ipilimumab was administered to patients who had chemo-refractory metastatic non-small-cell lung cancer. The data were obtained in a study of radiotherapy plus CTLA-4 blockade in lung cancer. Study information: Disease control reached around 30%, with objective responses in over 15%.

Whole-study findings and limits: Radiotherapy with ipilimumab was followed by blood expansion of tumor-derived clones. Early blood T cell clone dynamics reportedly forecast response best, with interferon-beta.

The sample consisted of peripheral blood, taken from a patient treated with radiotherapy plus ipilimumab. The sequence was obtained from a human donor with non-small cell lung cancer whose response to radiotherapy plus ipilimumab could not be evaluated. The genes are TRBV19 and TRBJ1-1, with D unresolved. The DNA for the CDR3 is TGTGCCAGTCGAACAATAACTGAAGCTTTCTTT. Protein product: CASRTITEAFF. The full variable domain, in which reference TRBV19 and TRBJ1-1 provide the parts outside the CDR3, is DGGITQSPKYLFRKEGQNVTLSCEQNLNHDAMYWYRQDPGQGLRLIYYSQIVNDFQKGDIAEGYSVSREKKESFPLTVTSAQKNPTAFYLCASRTITEAFFGQGTRLTVV.